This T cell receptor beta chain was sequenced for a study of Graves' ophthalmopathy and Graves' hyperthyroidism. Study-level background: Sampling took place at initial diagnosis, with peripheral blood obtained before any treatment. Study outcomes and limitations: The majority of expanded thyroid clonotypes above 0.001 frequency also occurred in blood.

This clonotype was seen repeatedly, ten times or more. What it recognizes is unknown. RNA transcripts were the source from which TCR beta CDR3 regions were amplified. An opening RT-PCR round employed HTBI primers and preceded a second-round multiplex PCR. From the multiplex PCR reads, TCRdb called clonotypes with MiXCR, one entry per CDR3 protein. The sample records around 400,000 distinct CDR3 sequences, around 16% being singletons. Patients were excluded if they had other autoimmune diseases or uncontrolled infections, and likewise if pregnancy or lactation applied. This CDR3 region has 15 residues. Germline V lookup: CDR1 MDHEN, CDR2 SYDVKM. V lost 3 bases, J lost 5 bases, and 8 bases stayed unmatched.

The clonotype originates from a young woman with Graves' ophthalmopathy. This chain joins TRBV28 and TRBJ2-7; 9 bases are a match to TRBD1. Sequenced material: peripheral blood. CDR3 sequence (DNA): TGTGCCAGCAGTTTTCGGGACAGGGATATTGACGAGCAGTACTTC. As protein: CASSFRDRDIDEQYF.